This T cell receptor (beta chain) was obtained from a study of blood T cell repertoires in COVID-19. At the level of the study: COVID-19 samples from acute and convalescent phases originated in the United States, Italy and Spain.

The V and J ends lost 4 bases and 6 bases respectively, with 18 bases between them. The CDR3 covers 15 residues. The germline CDR1 and CDR2 sequences are SGHRS and YFSETQ. Original processing methods: Amplification of reference gene primers was used by the study to estimate nucleated cell counts. Profiling relied on immunoSEQ multiplex PCR, and the TCRdb table lists in-frame clones only, not all of them. From that table come the V and J calls and clone size; the DNA was used to work out D and trimming. The sample holds roughly 190,000 clones, approximately 89% seen once. The origin of this receptor is a man aged 65-85 years with acute or convalescent COVID-19. Material for sequencing was peripheral blood. The chain combines TRBV5-1 with TRBJ2-3; a possible D gene is TRBD1 (5 bases). As DNA, the CDR3 is TGCGCCAGCAGCCAAACAGGTCCTTCGCGGGATACGCAGTATTTT. Translation: CASSQTGPSRDTQYF.